A selection of T cell receptor beta chains follows, all from one sample in a study of cytomegalovirus exposure and HLA in healthy donors. Method: immunoSEQ multiplex PCR; TCRdb's copy keeps in-frame clones and lacks some. The profile covers about 92,000 clones, with roughly 69% appearing a single time and approximately 2.7% taken by the ten largest. The sample consisted of PBMCs. These TCRs come from a man aged 50-60 years in good health and CMV-seronegative. CDR3s include the opening cysteine and the closing phenylalanine or tryptophan. D genes are given only for firm matches. Clone size, where shown, is once, few, many, or a class for clones that have expanded.

CDR3 length | D gene | J gene | V gene | clone size | CDR3 DNA | CDR3 protein
13 | NA | TRBJ2-1 | TRBV19 | NA | TGTGCCAGTGCGAGTCAGGTCGACAATGAGCAGTTCTTC | CASASQVDNEQFF
17 | NA | TRBJ2-7 | TRBV19 | NA | TGTGCCAGTAGTACAAACTCGGGACATTTGCTTTCCTACGAGCAGTACTTC | CASSTNSGHLLSYEQYF
15 | TRBD2 | TRBJ2-3 | TRBV7-9 | few | TGTGCCAGCAGCTTAAGTCTAGCGGTTCTAGATACGCAGTATTTT | CASSLSLAVLDTQYF
15 | TRBD1 | TRBJ2-1 | TRBV7-9 | NA | TGTGCCAGCAGGCGGACAGGGGAGGGGAGGAATGAGCAGTTCTTC | CASRRTGEGRNEQFF
16 | NA | TRBJ2-1 | TRBV5-8 | NA | TGTGCCAGCAGCTTGAAGTCTACCTCCCTCTACAATGAGCAGTTCTTC | CASSLKSTSLYNEQFF
15 | NA | TRBJ1-5 | TRBV6-1 | NA | TGTGCCAGCAGTGAAGTAGGGGAAAGCAATCAGCCCCAGCATTTT | CASSEVGESNQPQHF
13 | NA | TRBJ2-7 | TRBV7-9 | NA | TGTGCCAGCAGCCCGCAGGTCCTCTACGAGCAGTACTTC | CASSPQVLYEQYF
11 | NA | TRBJ1-5 | TRBV12-5 | NA | TGTGCTAGTGGTTCCCTCGAGGCCCAGCATTTT | CASGSLEAQHF
18 | NA | TRBJ2-6 | TRBV4-2 | NA | TGTGCCAGCAGCACCAATTTAATACAGGGAGTCGGGGCCAACGTCCTGACTTTC | CASSTNLIQGVGANVLTF
16 | NA | TRBJ2-5 | TRBV6-6 | few | TGTGCCAGCAGTTACTCGATGTCGAGTTCCCAAGAGACCCAGTACTTC | CASSYSMSSSQETQYF
17 | TRBD1 | TRBJ2-1 | TRBV27 | NA | TGTGCCAGCAGTCTCAGCCGCAGGGGGCGAGCGTACAATGAGCAGTTCTTC | CASSLSRRGRAYNEQFF
14 | NA | TRBJ2-3 | TRBV7-9 | NA | TGTGCCAGCAGCTTAGGGAGCGGACAGCATACGCAGTATTTT | CASSLGSGQHTQYF
15 | TRBD1 | TRBJ1-4 | TRBV4-1 | NA | TGCGCCAGCAGCTTGACAGGGGAGACTAATGAAAAACTGTTTTTT | CASSLTGETNEKLFF
16 | NA | TRBJ2-2 | TRBV5-1 | NA | TGCGCCAGCAGCTCTTATGGGGGCGCGAACACCGGGGAGCTGTTTTTT | CASSSYGGANTGELFF
13 | NA | TRBJ1-2 | TRBV4-1 | NA | TGCGCCAGCAGCCAGCAGGGTGAATATGGCTACACCTTC | CASSQQGEYGYTF
15 | NA | TRBJ1-1 | TRBV4-2 | NA | TGTGCCAGCAGCCAAGATGAGGATCCTTACACTGAAGCTTTCTTT | CASSQDEDPYTEAFF
14 | NA | TRBJ1-2 | TRBV5-1 | NA | TGCGCCAGCAGCTACCTCCCGGGGGACTATGGCTACACCTTC | CASSYLPGDYGYTF
15 | NA | TRBJ1-5 | TRBV7-2 | few | TGTGCCAGCAGCTTAGGTAGCAGGGAGGCTCAGCCCCAGCATTTT | CASSLGSREAQPQHF
15 | NA | TRBJ1-1 | TRBV18 | NA | TGTGCCAGCTCACCGGACAGACTGATGAACACTGAAGCTTTCTTT | CASSPDRLMNTEAFF
15 | NA | TRBJ2-3 | TRBV5-1 | NA | TGCGCCAGCGGCGGTACAAGTTTCGGCACAGATACGCAGTATTTT | CASGGTSFGTDTQYF
12 | NA | TRBJ2-3 | TRBV10-2 | NA | TGCGCCAGCAGTGTGAGCACAGATACACAGTATTTT | CASSVSTDTQYF
13 | NA | TRBJ1-1 | TRBV7-2 | once | TGTGCCAGCAGCTTAGGCAGGGGACCTGAAGCTTTCTTT | CASSLGRGPEAFF
11 | NA | TRBJ2-7 | TRBV7-9 | NA | TGTGCCAGCAGCTCTGGGCACGAGCAGTACTTC | CASSSGHEQYF
15 | TRBD1 | TRBJ2-3 | TRBV5-1 | NA | TGCGCCAGCAGCTCCCGGGGACAGCCCACAGATACGCAGTATTTT | CASSSRGQPTDTQYF
18 | NA | TRBJ2-1 | TRBV4-3 | NA | TGCGCCAGCAGCCAAGATGGGTGGGGAGCCGATGCCTTCAATGAGCAGTTCTTC | CASSQDGWGADAFNEQFF
14 | NA | TRBJ2-3 | TRBV9 | once | TGTGCCAGCAGCGTAGAAAACACGCTAGATACGCAGTATTTT | CASSVENTLDTQYF
14 | NA | TRBJ2-5 | TRBV29-1 | NA | TGCAGCGGATCACCAGGGGGGTTTGGGGAGACCCAGTACTTC | CSGSPGGFGETQYF
15 | TRBD1 | TRBJ1-5 | TRBV30 | NA | TGTGCCTGGAGTGTACGGGGGACAGGCAATCAGCCCCAGCATTTT | CAWSVRGTGNQPQHF
14 | TRBD1 | TRBJ2-3 | TRBV4-3 | few | TGCGCCAGCAGCCCCCAGGGGGTGGTAGATACGCAGTATTTT | CASSPQGVVDTQYF
16 | TRBD1 | TRBJ1-1 | TRBV5-1 | NA | TGCGCCAGCAGCTCGAATATACAGGGGATGAACACTGAAGCTTTCTTT | CASSSNIQGMNTEAFF
15 | NA | TRBJ2-5 | TRBV27 | NA | TGTGCCAGCAGCCCACGGGGGGCGGTGGAAGAGACCCAGTACTTC | CASSPRGAVEETQYF
15 | TRBD1 | TRBJ2-1 | TRBV9 | NA | TGTGCCAGCAGCGGCGGACAGGACCTTTACAATGAGCAGTTCTTC | CASSGGQDLYNEQFF
13 | NA | TRBJ1-1 | TRBV15 | NA | TGTGCCACCAGCTCAAGAACCCGGACTGAAGCTTTCTTT | CATSSRTRTEAFF
15 | TRBD2 | TRBJ2-3 | TRBV2 | NA | TGTGCCAGCAGTGTATGGCTAGCGGGGGCCCCAACGCAGTATTTT | CASSVWLAGAPTQYF
15 | NA | TRBJ2-3 | TRBV5-1 | NA | TGCGCCAGCAGCTTGGGACCTGCGGGCACAGATACGCAGTATTTT | CASSLGPAGTDTQYF
13 | NA | TRBJ1-4 | TRBV7-2 | NA | TGTGCCAGCAGCTTATACCAGGGTGAAAAACTGTTTTTT | CASSLYQGEKLFF
13 | TRBD1 | TRBJ1-1 | TRBV7-2 | few | TGTGCCAGCAGCTCCGGGACAGGGGTTAGAGCTTTCTTT | CASSSGTGVRAFF
16 | NA | TRBJ2-1 | TRBV4-3 | few | TGCGCCAGCAGCCAAGATCGCCCGGGGGTCTACAATGAGCAGTTCTTC | CASSQDRPGVYNEQFF
13 | NA | TRBJ2-3 | TRBV7-3 | NA | TGTGCCAGCAGCCGACTCTTCACAGATACGCAGTATTTT | CASSRLFTDTQYF
13 | TRBD2 | TRBJ2-3 | TRBV6-4 | once | TGTGCCAGCAGCCTGACTAGCTCAGATACGCAGTATTTT | CASSLTSSDTQYF
19 | NA | TRBJ1-1 | TRBV28 | NA | TGTGCCAGCAGTTCTACCCGCCCGGAAGGGGGACTACCGAACACTGAAGCTTTCTTT | CASSSTRPEGGLPNTEAFF
16 | TRBD2 | TRBJ2-1 | TRBV9 | NA | TGTGCCAGCAGCGTAGCTTTTGGGACTAGCGGCACTGAGCAGTTCTTC | CASSVAFGTSGTEQFF
15 | TRBD1 | TRBJ1-1 | TRBV10-3 | NA | TGTGCCATCAGTGAGTCGGGGACAGGGAGCACTGAAGCTTTCTTT | CAISESGTGSTEAFF
16 | TRBD1 | TRBJ1-4 | TRBV5-6 | NA | TGTGCCAGCAGCCACCCTAACAGGGGCACTGGGGAAAAACTGTTTTTT | CASSHPNRGTGEKLFF
20 | TRBD2 | TRBJ2-5 | TRBV11-3 | NA | TGTGCCAGCAGCTTAGTCCCCACCAGGCTAGCGGGGGGAAAAAAAGAGACCCAGTACTTC | CASSLVPTRLAGGKKETQYF
14 | NA | TRBJ2-1 | TRBV6-6 | once | TGTGCCAGCAGTCTACTAGCTCTCGGCAATGAGCAGTTCTTC | CASSLLALGNEQFF
16 | TRBD1 | TRBJ1-2 | TRBV27 | NA | TGTGCCAGCAGTTTATCTCCGGGACAGGGGGCTAATGGCTACACCTTC | CASSLSPGQGANGYTF
15 | TRBD2 | TRBJ2-2 | TRBV30 | NA | TGTGCCTGGAGTGTAGGTAGCGGGAGGCTCGGGGAGCTGTTTTTT | CAWSVGSGRLGELFF
15 | TRBD2 | TRBJ2-1 | TRBV4-2 | NA | TGTGCCAGCAGCTCTAAGGCGGGGGGCCGCAATGAGCAGTTCTTC | CASSSKAGGRNEQFF
13 | NA | TRBJ2-5 | TRBV29-1 | NA | TGCAGCGTTCGGTTCGGGACTGAAGAGACCCAGTACTTC | CSVRFGTEETQYF
15 | TRBD1 | TRBJ1-2 | TRBV5-4 | NA | TGTGCCAGCAGCCCGTGGGCAGGGGGAAACTATGGCTACACCTTC | CASSPWAGGNYGYTF
14 | NA | TRBJ1-2 | TRBV19 | NA | TGTGCCAGTAGTATATCAGGGGAAAACTATGGCTACACCTTC | CASSISGENYGYTF
15 | TRBD2 | TRBJ2-1 | TRBV19 | NA | TGTGCCAGTAGTATTAGGCGGGGACTAGAGGATGAGCAGTTCTTC | CASSIRRGLEDEQFF
15 | NA | TRBJ1-4 | TRBV6-5 | NA | TGTGCCAGCAGTCCCCGACAGGCCTCTAATGAAAAACTGTTTTTT | CASSPRQASNEKLFF
14 | TRBD2 | TRBJ2-3 | TRBV27 | NA | TGTGCCAGCAGTTTTTTTAGCGGGCCAGATACGCAGTATTTT | CASSFFSGPDTQYF
15 | NA | TRBJ2-5 | TRBV7-2 | few | TGTGCCAGCAGCTTAGGGGCCCCCCAGGCGGAGACCCAGTACTTC | CASSLGAPQAETQYF
16 | NA | TRBJ2-7 | TRBV7-6 | NA | TGTGCCAGCAGCCCCCTACAGGGACCGAGCTCCTACGAGCAGTACTTC | CASSPLQGPSSYEQYF
14 | NA | TRBJ1-1 | TRBV11-2 | NA | TGTGCCAGCAGCTCCCCCCGGGGGGCTAACGAAGCTTTCTTT | CASSSPRGANEAFF